The rows below give T cell receptor beta chains drawn from one sample of a study of T cell responses to AZD1222 COVID-19 vaccine. TCRdb's copy holds only in-frame clones and misses some; the assay was immunoSEQ multiplex PCR. Seen here are roughly 99,000 clones, roughly nine tenths observed once, and the top ten hold 5.5% to 8.5%. Sequencing used peripheral blood, obtained on day 0 of AZD1222 vaccination. The source of these receptors is an adult in good health. The CDR3 runs from the conserved cysteine through the conserved F or W. Fields, in order: V gene, clone size, J gene, D gene, CDR3 protein, CDR3 DNA. The D gene is left open where the match is weak. Where a row states a size, it is once, few, many or the class of an expanded clone; other rows omit it.

TRBV19	-	TRBJ1-3	-	CASSIQAGNTIYF	TGTGCCAGTAGTATCCAGGCTGGAAACACCATATATTTT
TRBV5-6	few	TRBJ2-3	-	CASTPLSPDTQYF	TGTGCCAGCACCCCACTTAGCCCAGATACGCAGTATTTT
TRBV11-2	once	TRBJ1-5	TRBD1	CASSPGQTSNQPQHF	TGTGCCAGCAGCCCGGGACAGACAAGCAATCAGCCCCAGCATTTT
TRBV7-9	-	TRBJ2-1	-	CASSPPTGGQGNEQFF	TGTGCCAGCAGCCCCCCTACCGGGGGACAAGGCAATGAGCAGTTCTTC
TRBV7-6	-	TRBJ2-3	-	CASSLEGGEAGLTDTQYF	TGTGCCAGCAGCTTAGAAGGGGGGGAGGCGGGCCTCACAGATACGCAGTATTTT
TRBV7-9	-	TRBJ1-2	-	CASSLGENYGYTF	TGTGCCAGCAGCTTAGGGGAGAACTATGGCTACACCTTC
TRBV30	once	TRBJ1-4	TRBD1	CAWSPRQGGGEKLFF	TGTGCCTGGAGTCCTAGACAGGGCGGAGGTGAAAAACTGTTTTTT
TRBV6-5	-	TRBJ2-7	-	CASTPQGSHEQYF	TGTGCCAGCACTCCACAGGGTTCCCACGAGCAGTACTTC
TRBV27	-	TRBJ2-1	-	CASSLKAGVGYNEQFF	TGTGCCAGCAGTTTAAAGGCAGGGGTAGGTTACAATGAGCAGTTCTTC
TRBV18	-	TRBJ2-4	TRBD2	CASSPSLTSGSNIQYF	TGTGCCAGCTCACCCTCCTTGACTAGCGGGAGTAACATTCAGTACTTC
TRBV11-2	-	TRBJ1-5	-	CASSLQGSQPQHF	TGTGCCAGCAGCTTACAGGGATCTCAGCCCCAGCATTTT
TRBV28	-	TRBJ1-5	TRBD1	CASRSTGVQPQHF	TGTGCCAGCAGAAGCACAGGGGTTCAGCCCCAGCATTTT
TRBV30	-	TRBJ2-2	TRBD2	CAWSLAGGNTGELFF	TGTGCCTGGAGCCTAGCGGGAGGCAACACCGGGGAGCTGTTTTTT
TRBV5-4	-	TRBJ1-3	TRBD1	CASSPATGQRLGTIYF	TGTGCCAGCAGCCCAGCTACGGGACAGCGGTTGGGCACCATATATTTT
TRBV19	-	TRBJ1-2	TRBD1	CASSPETGGLINYGYTF	TGTGCCAGTAGCCCTGAGACAGGGGGCCTGATTAACTATGGCTACACCTTC
TRBV18	-	TRBJ1-1	-	CASSPQEGNTEAFF	TGTGCCAGCTCACCCCAAGAGGGGAACACTGAAGCTTTCTTT
TRBV5-1	-	TRBJ2-5	-	CASSLAAGAQETQYF	TGCGCCAGCAGCTTGGCCGCAGGGGCCCAAGAGACCCAGTACTTC
TRBV7-8	-	TRBJ1-4	-	CASSPVSATNEKLFF	TGTGCCAGCAGCCCAGTTTCGGCAACTAATGAAAAACTGTTTTTT
TRBV5-4	-	TRBJ2-7	TRBD2	CASSLEAGGPYEQYF	TGTGCCAGCAGCTTGGAAGCGGGGGGTCCCTACGAGCAGTACTTC
TRBV29-1	-	TRBJ1-1	TRBD1	CSVRTGGNTEAFF	TGCAGCGTAAGAACAGGGGGGAACACTGAAGCTTTCTTT
TRBV27	-	TRBJ1-1	-	CASSGGGTEAFF	TGTGCCAGCAGCGGCGGGGGCACTGAAGCTTTCTTT
TRBV29-1	-	TRBJ1-2	TRBD1	CSVERDRKRGYTF	TGCAGCGTTGAAAGGGACAGGAAGCGTGGCTACACCTTC
TRBV7-9	-	TRBJ2-2	TRBD2	CASSFLTSSFSGELFF	TGTGCCAGCAGCTTCCTGACTAGCTCATTTTCGGGGGAGCTGTTTTTT
TRBV19	-	TRBJ1-1	-	CASSMGISNTEAFF	TGTGCCAGTAGTATGGGTATTTCGAACACTGAAGCTTTCTTT
TRBV15	-	TRBJ1-4	-	CATSRDYSGVGEKLFF	TGTGCCACCAGCAGAGATTATTCGGGGGTCGGTGAAAAACTGTTTTTT
TRBV5-8	-	TRBJ1-5	-	CASSSIQPQHF	TGTGCCAGCTCTTCGATTCAGCCCCAGCATTTT
TRBV7-9	-	TRBJ1-1	-	CASSQGRSEAFF	TGTGCCAGCAGCCAGGGACGGTCTGAAGCTTTCTTT
TRBV6-5	-	TRBJ1-1	-	CASSYSGETEAFF	TGTGCCAGCAGTTACTCGGGGGAGACTGAAGCTTTCTTT
TRBV12-3/TRBV12-4	-	TRBJ2-5	TRBD1	CASSWTGGETQYF	TGTGCCAGCAGCTGGACAGGGGGAGAGACCCAGTACTTC
TRBV27	few	TRBJ1-6	TRBD1	CASSLSPYRDSNNSPLHF	TGTGCCAGCAGTTTATCACCCTACCGGGACAGCAATAATTCACCCCTCCACTTT
TRBV6-2/TRBV6-3	-	TRBJ2-2	TRBD2	CASSILAGGTGELFF	TGTGCCAGCAGTATACTAGCGGGAGGCACCGGGGAGCTGTTTTTT
TRBV11-2	-	TRBJ1-2	-	CASSPGGGRSASNYGYTF	TGTGCCAGCAGCCCCGGGGGGGGGAGATCAGCCTCTAACTATGGCTACACCTTC
TRBV18	-	TRBJ2-5	TRBD2	CASSAAQTSASQGTQYF	TGTGCCAGCTCAGCGGCCCAGACTAGCGCGTCCCAAGGGACCCAGTACTTC
TRBV27	few	TRBJ2-1	TRBD2	CASSLSLAGVVEQFF	TGTGCCAGCAGTTTAAGTCTAGCGGGAGTCGTTGAGCAGTTCTTC
TRBV4-3	-	TRBJ2-2	TRBD2	CASSRFWEGPGELFF	TGCGCCAGCAGCCGTTTTTGGGAGGGTCCCGGGGAGCTGTTTTTT
TRBV28	-	TRBJ2-6	TRBD1	CASSSRQGATSGANVLTF	TGTGCCAGCAGTTCCAGACAGGGGGCCACCTCTGGGGCCAACGTCCTGACTTTC
TRBV13	once	TRBJ1-1	-	CASSLQGNTEAFF	TGTGCCAGCAGTTTACAGGGGAACACTGAAGCTTTCTTT
TRBV11-2	-	TRBJ1-4	-	CASSSPNVGLMEKLFF	TGTGCCAGCAGCTCCCCCAACGTGGGGTTAATGGAAAAACTGTTTTTT
TRBV10-3	-	TRBJ1-2	-	CAISESRQEYGYTF	TGTGCCATCAGTGAGTCGAGACAGGAGTATGGCTACACCTTC
TRBV7-3	-	TRBJ2-1	-	CASSLRDNDNEQFF	TGTGCCAGCAGCTTAAGGGACAACGACAATGAGCAGTTCTTC
TRBV7-2	-	TRBJ1-6	-	CASSLYGRDNSPLHF	TGTGCCAGCAGCTTATATGGCAGGGACAATTCACCCCTCCACTTT
TRBV6-6	-	TRBJ1-1	TRBD1	CASRARTGGNTEAFF	TGTGCCAGCAGAGCCCGGACAGGGGGGAACACTGAAGCTTTCTTT
TRBV7-2	few	TRBJ2-7	TRBD1	CASSLVTGGYYEQYF	TGTGCCAGCAGCTTAGTTACAGGGGGCTATTACGAGCAGTACTTC
TRBV7-9	few	TRBJ2-3	TRBD1	CASAVGTDRTDTQYF	TGTGCCAGCGCCGTCGGGACAGATAGGACAGATACGCAGTATTTT
TRBV7-3	-	TRBJ1-2	TRBD1	CASSSGQGPDGYTF	TGTGCCAGCAGCTCGGGACAGGGCCCTGATGGCTACACCTTC